The T cell receptor (beta chain) described here comes from a study of OX40 agonist ivuxolimab in advanced cancers. The overall study: Dose-escalation patients were diagnosed with hepatocellular carcinoma, melanoma, renal cell cancer or head and neck cancer.

Sequencing was performed with immunoSEQ multiplex PCR; in TCRdb, only in-frame clones are kept and a portion is missing. The sample includes about 68,000 clones, over 75% of them seen just once. This CDR3 has 18 residues. Germline V gene lookup returns CDR1 ENHRY and CDR2 SYGVKD. V shed 4 bases, J shed 4 bases, and the junction held 15 bases outside the gene matches. The clonotype originates from an adult with an advanced solid tumor such as melanoma, head and neck, liver or kidney cancer. The chain is built from TRBV10-3 and TRBJ1-3; 8 nucleotides align to TRBD1. The sample consisted of CD4+ or CD8+ T cells sorted from blood, taken in a trial of the OX40 agonist ivuxolimab. CDR3 bases: TGTGCCATCAGTGGCGGGATGGGGCAGGGGGCATTCGGAAACACCATATATTTT. Translation gives CAISGGMGQGAFGNTIYF.